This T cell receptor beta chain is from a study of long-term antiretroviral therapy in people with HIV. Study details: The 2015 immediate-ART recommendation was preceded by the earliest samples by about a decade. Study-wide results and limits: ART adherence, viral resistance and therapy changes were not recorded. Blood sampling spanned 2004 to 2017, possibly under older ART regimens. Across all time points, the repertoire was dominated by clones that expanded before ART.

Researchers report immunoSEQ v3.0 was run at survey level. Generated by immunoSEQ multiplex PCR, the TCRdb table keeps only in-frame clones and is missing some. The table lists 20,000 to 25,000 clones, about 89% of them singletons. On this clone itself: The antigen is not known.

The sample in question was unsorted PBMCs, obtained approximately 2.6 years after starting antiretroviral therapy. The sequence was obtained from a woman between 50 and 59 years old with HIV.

CDR3 bases: TGCGCCAGCCGAAGCTCTGGCGACAATGAGCAGTTCTTC. Its protein product is CASRSSGDNEQFF. The gene calls are TRBV10-2 and TRBJ2-1; D is ambiguous. Germline CDR1 reads WSHSY; CDR2 reads SAAADI. The CDR3 has 13 amino acids. V was cut by 8 bases and J by 5 bases, with 13 bases left in between.